The 8 T cell receptor beta chains below come from one sample, sequenced in a study of cytomegalovirus exposure and HLA in healthy donors. It was with 60 Vbeta and 13 Jbeta primers that the PCR ran. The assay was immunoSEQ multiplex PCR, and TCRdb's table has in-frame clones only and misses some. This table holds under 150,000 clones, around 72% found once. The specimen was PBMCs. These receptors were collected from a man between 40 and 49 years old in good health and CMV-seronegative.

The V call is TRBV5-6, the J call TRBJ1-5; 8 nucleotides line up with TRBD1. J gave up 5 bases and V 2 bases, and 3 bases lay outside the gene matches. CDR3 length equals 14 residues. From germline, CDR1 is SGHDT and CDR2 YYEEEE. In nucleotides, the CDR3 is TGTGCCAGCAGCTTCGGGACAGGCTATCAGCCCCAGCATTTT. Translating it yields CASSFGTGYQPQHF. The full variable domain, completed using reference TRBV5-6 and TRBJ1-5, is DAGVTQSPTHLIKTRGQQVTLRCSPKSGHDTVSWYQQALGQGPQFIFQYYEEEERQRGNFPDRFSGHQFPNYSSELNVNALLLGDSALYLCASSFGTGYQPQHFGDGTRLSIL.

The V call is TRBV5-1, the J call TRBJ2-2, with D possibly TRBD1 on 6 matching bases. V was cut by 1 base and J by 7 bases, with 14 bases left in between. CDR1 and CDR2 from the germline V gene are SGHRS and YFSETQ. This CDR3 contains 15 residues. The CDR3 DNA reads as TGCGCCAGCAGCTTGACAGGGTCGGATGTCGGGGAGCTGTTTTTT. Translated: CASSLTGSDVGELFF.

The chain uses TRBV18 and TRBJ1-2; 12 bases align to TRBD1. With V trimmed by 3 bases and J by 7 bases, 9 bases remained unmatched. Germline assignment: CDR1 KGHSH and CDR2 LQKENI. The CDR3 runs 16 residues. CDR3 sequence: CASSPSGTGGFGGYTF. For the CDR3, the DNA is TGTGCCAGCTCACCCTCCGGGACAGGGGGCTTTGGTGGCTACACCTTC.

This clone was seen more than once but under ten times. The chain links TRBV19 to TRBJ2-1; TRBD2 aligns across 9 bases. Trimming at V came to 4 bases and at J to 7 bases, leaving 2 bases not matched to a gene. Germline V CDR1 and CDR2: LNHDA, SQIVND (reference sequence). The CDR3 loop spans 13 amino acids. In DNA form, the CDR3 reads TGTGCCAGTAGTACTAGCGGGGCGAATGAGCAGTTCTTC. Its protein is CASSTSGANEQFF.

The chain combines TRBV30 with TRBJ2-1, with 7 positions matching TRBD2. V lost 3 bases, J lost 0 bases, and 8 bases stayed unmatched. Looked up from germline, CDR1 is GTSNPN and CDR2 is SVGIG (reference sequence). This CDR3 spans 16 amino acids. CDR3 bases: TGTGCCTGGAGAATACGTCGGGACTACTCCTACAATGAGCAGTTCTTC. Encoded protein: CAWRIRRDYSYNEQFF.

This clone appeared once. The V call is TRBV30, the J call TRBJ1-4; 9 nucleotides agree with TRBD1. The germline V gene encodes CDR1 GTSNPN and CDR2 SVGIG (reference sequence). This CDR3 has 14 amino acids. J gave up 7 bases and V 5 bases, and 8 bases lay outside the gene matches. In nucleotides, the CDR3 is TGTGCCTGGGCTTTGGGGACAGGGATTGAAAAACTGTTTTTT. It encodes CAWALGTGIEKLFF.

This clone was recorded once. The gene calls are TRBV19 and TRBJ2-7, with 8 bases aligning to TRBD2. Germline-derived CDR1 and CDR2 are LNHDA and SQIVND (reference sequence). This CDR3 comprises 15 residues. After removal of 3 bases from V and 2 bases from J, the junction contained 6 bases not matched to a gene. CDR3 loop: CASSIRNSGAYEQYF. CDR3 DNA: TGTGCCAGTAGTATCCGAAATAGCGGGGCCTACGAGCAGTACTTC. The full variable domain, its missing parts supplied by reference TRBV19 and TRBJ2-7, is DGGITQSPKYLFRKEGQNVTLSCEQNLNHDAMYWYRQDPGQGLRLIYYSQIVNDFQKGDIAEGYSVSREKKESFPLTVTSAQKNPTAFYLCASSIRNSGAYEQYFGPGTRLTVT.

The rearrangement joins TRBV5-1 to TRBJ2-3; 7 nucleotides match TRBD1. Looked up from germline, CDR1 is SGHRS and CDR2 is YFSETQ. V lost 3 bases and J lost 3; bases outside the gene matches: 7. This CDR3 comprises 15 residues. The CDR3 DNA follows: TGCGCCAGCAGCTCGTCGGTACAGGGGACAGATACGCAGTATTTT. Residues: CASSSSVQGTDTQYF.